This record covers a single TCR beta chain. Antigen: not known. Sequencing used immunoSEQ multiplex PCR; TCRdb keeps in-frame clones, though not all of them. The sample has tens of thousands of clones, approximately 90% seen once. Surgery cases with the highest brain T cell transcript signatures were chosen for sequencing. Pre-surgery treatment included at least one anti-epileptic drug. Trimming pared 4 bases from V and 3 bases from J, leaving 10 bases between. This CDR3 comprises 13 residues. Germline CDR1 is LNHDA and CDR2 is SQIVND (reference sequence). The data were taken from a study of brain T cells in children with intractable seizures. Study-wide results and limits: HCMV serostatus was not known, and viral specificity came from CDR3 similarity only.

The chain combines TRBV19 with TRBJ2-7, with TRBD2 as a possible D gene (6 bases). The specimen was peripheral blood, collected at surgery. The receptor comes from a girl aged 2 to 10 with Rasmussen encephalitis and intractable seizures. Written as DNA, the CDR3 is TGTGCCAGTAGTAATGTGGGAGGCTACGAGCAGTACTTC. It codes for CASSNVGGYEQYF.